This T cell receptor (beta chain) was captured in a study of control samples from healthy donors and cancer patients (dated by TCRdb to 2018 to 2021). From a lookup of the germline V gene, CDR1 and CDR2 are SGHRS and YFSETQ. V drops 4 bases and J drops 4 bases, leaving 12 bases in between. The CDR3 has 13 amino acids, counting the end cysteine and phenylalanine. Left in the record is the CDR3 DNA by itself, 39 bases read in frame from the first base. Worth noting for this clone: What antigen it recognizes has not been identified. Within one base of it there is no much larger clone, and no base qualities were kept. Other DNA sequences in the same sample also yield this CDR3.

To prepare the library, the immunoSEQ multiplex PCR assay was applied. TCRdb mirrors the immuneACCESS table, restricted to in-frame sequences. Some clones are absent from its copies; in checked studies, under half trace to an unresolved V gene, and the reason for the others is unknown. The sample table records about 230,000 clones; more than 65% of these occur just once. The ten largest account for roughly 15% of the sample. The rearrangement joined TRBV5-1 to TRBJ2-7; perhaps TRBD1 is the D gene, with 5 bases matching. The receptor was isolated from a woman between 55 and 75 years old with lung cancer. Sample: PBMCs. The CDR3 is CASSPDRTYEQYF. At the DNA level, the sequence is TGCGCCAGCAGCCCTGACAGAACTTACGAGCAGTACTTC.